A single T cell receptor beta chain is shown here with its context. Germline CDR1 SGHVS, CDR2 FNYEAQ. The CDR3 is 15 amino acids. V lost 4 bases, J lost 3 bases, and 5 bases stayed unmatched. This entry comes from a study of blood T cell repertoires in COVID-19. Study in general: T cells, B-cell-depleted T cells, or PBMCs provided the cDNA or gDNA that served as material.

TCRdb's copy holds only in-frame clones and misses some; the assay was immunoSEQ multiplex PCR. Of more than 130,000 clones detected, roughly 80% appear once; the ten largest clones hold just under 9%. This TCR came from a woman of 80 years or more in a cohort sampled during active or convalescent COVID-19. The V gene is TRBV7-6, the J gene TRBJ2-1, with 8 bases matching TRBD2. The sequencing input was peripheral blood. The CDR3 here is CASSSTGTSYNEQFF. CDR3 DNA sequence: TGTGCCAGCAGCTCAACCGGGACTAGCTACAATGAGCAGTTCTTC.